This TCR beta chain derives from a study of cytomegalovirus exposure and HLA in healthy donors. For the study at large: The roughly 100 million unique TCR beta sequences, from about 180 million T cells, were found by an earlier analysis. General study points: In an earlier analysis, about 87% or about 30%: the productive usage of most TCR beta V segments. Analyses of presence and absence presupposed an approximately uniform sequencing depth across donors.

V dropped 4 bases and J dropped 8 bases, with 18 bases sitting between them. The germline gives CDR1 SGHRS, CDR2 YFSETQ. The CDR3 is made up of 14 amino acids. Healthy bone marrow donors formed the donor group. Amplification used 60 Vbeta primers and 13 Jbeta primers. Produced via immunoSEQ multiplex PCR; TCRdb's table is partial and in-frame only. The table lists fewer than 200,000 clones, more than 80% of them singletons. Points on this clone: Its antigen remains unknown.

The TCR originated in a woman aged 18-29 years in good health and CMV-seropositive. The material sequenced was PBMCs. The gene calls are TRBV5-1 and TRBJ1-2; no definite D call. The CDR3, as DNA: TGCGCCAGCAGCCGAGAGGGCGGGGAGCGCGGCTACACCTTC. Translating gives CASSREGGERGYTF.